This T cell receptor (beta chain) originates from a study of T-cell reconstitution after alpha-beta-depleted transplantation in children. Findings and limits, study-wide: One year after transplant, T-cell counts and diversity came mostly from newly produced T cells.

This clonotype was counted only a few times. Its antigen is still unknown. A library of TCRbeta sequences, prepared with unique molecular identifiers, was generated. TCRdb redid the calling of the PCR reads with MiXCR, one entry per CDR3 protein. The sample shows about 200,000 distinct CDR3 sequences, about 15% of them seen only once. Trimming took off 1 base at V and 9 bases at J, with 15 bases between the two ends. CDR3 length: 15 residues. The sequence was collected from a male patient aged 2-9 years who had a stem cell transplant for acute lymphoblastic leukemia, so the T cells may come from the graft donor. The chain combines TRBV12-3 or TRBV12-4 with TRBJ1-4, with D possibly being TRBD1 (6 bases). Material: PBMCs, mostly from graft donor cells, obtained 360 days after TCRalphabeta/CD19-depleted stem cell transplant. The CDR3 spells CASSLGTAVAKKLFF. The CDR3 DNA sequence: TGTGCCAGCAGTTTAGGGACAGCGGTTGCGAAAAAACTGTTTTTT.